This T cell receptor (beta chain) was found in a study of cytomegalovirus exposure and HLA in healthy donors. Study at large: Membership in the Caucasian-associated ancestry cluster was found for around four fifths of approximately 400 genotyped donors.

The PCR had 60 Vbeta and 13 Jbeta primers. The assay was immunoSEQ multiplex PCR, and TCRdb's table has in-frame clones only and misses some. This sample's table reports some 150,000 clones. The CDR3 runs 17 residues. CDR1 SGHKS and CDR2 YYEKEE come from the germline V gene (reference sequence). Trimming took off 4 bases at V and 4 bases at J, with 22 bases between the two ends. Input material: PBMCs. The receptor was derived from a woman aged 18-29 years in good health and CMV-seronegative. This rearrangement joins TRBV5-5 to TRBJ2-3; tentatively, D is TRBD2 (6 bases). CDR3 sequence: CASSPGWVEGDPDTQYF. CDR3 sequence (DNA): TGTGCCAGCAGCCCGGGGTGGGTGGAGGGTGACCCAGATACGCAGTATTTT.